This paragraph covers one T cell receptor (beta chain) sequence. This sample was included in a study of blood T cell repertoires in COVID-19. About the research overall: COVID-19 samples, acute and convalescent, were from the United States, Italy and Spain. Sample material is recorded as cDNA or gDNA derived from T cells, B-cell-depleted T cells, or PBMCs.

Germline V gene lookup returns CDR1 MNHEY and CDR2 SVGAGI. V was clipped by 5 bases and J by 1 base, with 11 bases between them. This CDR3 contains 14 residues. Authors' analysis steps: For nucleated cells, counts were estimated from reference gene primer amplification. Only in-frame clones appear in the TCRdb table, and some are missing; sequencing was by immunoSEQ multiplex PCR. V, J and clone size were drawn from that table, and D and trimming were deduced from the DNA. The sample lists roughly 100,000 clones, more than 70% occurring once. The chain links TRBV6-5 to TRBJ1-1, with unresolved D. Sequences were obtained from peripheral blood. This TCR was recovered from a human donor in a cohort sampled during active COVID-19. This CDR3 reads CASSLFAANTEAFF. In DNA form, the CDR3 reads TGTGCCAGCAGTCTCTTTGCGGCGAACACTGAAGCTTTCTTT.